Below, one T cell receptor (beta chain) is given with its context. The treatment was: oral pan-JAK inhibitor, 5-10 mg twice daily. The data were taken from a study of CD8+ T cells in alopecia areata. Extraction of RNA preceded its reverse transcription into cDNA, which served as the sequencing template. The protocol was immunoSEQ multiplex PCR, while the TCRdb copy is restricted to in-frame clones and leaves out a portion. The sample records 170,000 or so clones, less than 70% being singletons. The CDR3 spans 14 residues. Trimming shortened V by 0 bases and J by 4 bases, and 13 bases separated the two germline ends. CDR1 is GTSNPN, CDR2 SVGIG, per germline (reference sequence).

The source of this sequence is a human donor with alopecia areata. This chain links TRBV30 with TRBJ2-7; D is unclear. The sequencing here drew on CD4+ T cells sorted from blood, taken at week 4, from a patient treated with tofacitinib. The CDR3 spells CAWSVLKRPYEQYF. Here the CDR3 DNA reads TGTGCCTGGAGTGTACTTAAGCGCCCTTACGAGCAGTACTTC. The full variable domain, its missing parts supplied by reference TRBV30 and TRBJ2-7, is SQTIHQWPATLVQPVGSPLSLECTVEGTSNPNLYWYRQAAGRGLQLLFYSVGIGQISSEVPQNLSASRPQDRQFILSSKKLLLSDSGFYLCAWSVLKRPYEQYFGPGTRLTVT.